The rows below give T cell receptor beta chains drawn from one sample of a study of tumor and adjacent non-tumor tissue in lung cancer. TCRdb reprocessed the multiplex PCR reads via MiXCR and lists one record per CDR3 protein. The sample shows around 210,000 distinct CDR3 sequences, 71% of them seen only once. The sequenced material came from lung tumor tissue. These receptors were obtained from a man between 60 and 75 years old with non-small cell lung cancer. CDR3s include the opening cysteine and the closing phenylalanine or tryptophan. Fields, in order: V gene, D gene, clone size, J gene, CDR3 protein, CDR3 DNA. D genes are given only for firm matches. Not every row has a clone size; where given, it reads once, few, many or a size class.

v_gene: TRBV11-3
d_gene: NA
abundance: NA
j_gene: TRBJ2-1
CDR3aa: CASSRSSVYNEHFF
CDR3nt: TGTGCTAGCAGCCGTTCTAGCGTGTACAATGAGCACTTCTTC

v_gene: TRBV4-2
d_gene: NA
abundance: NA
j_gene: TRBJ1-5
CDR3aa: CASSQGHEQPQHF
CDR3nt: TGTGCCAGCAGCCAAGGCCATGAGCAGCCCCAGCATTTT

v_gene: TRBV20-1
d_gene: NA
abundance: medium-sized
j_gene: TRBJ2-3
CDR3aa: CSARVAGLSDTQYF
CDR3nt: TGCAGTGCTAGAGTGGCGGGATTGTCAGATACGCAGTATTTT

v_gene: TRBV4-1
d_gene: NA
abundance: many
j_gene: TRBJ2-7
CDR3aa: CASSQLRDNPSYEQYF
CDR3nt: TGCGCCAGCAGCCAGCTAAGGGACAATCCTTCCTACGAGCAGTACTTC

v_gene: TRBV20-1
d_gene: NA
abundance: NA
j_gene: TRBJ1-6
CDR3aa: CSAIAAENNSPLHF
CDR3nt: TGCAGTGCTATAGCGGCAGAAAATAATTCACCCCTCCACTTT

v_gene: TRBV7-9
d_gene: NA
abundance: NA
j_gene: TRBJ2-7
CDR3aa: CASSPSNQQPRVEQYF
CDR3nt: TGTGCCAGTAGCCCGAGCAATCAACAGCCCCGGGTCGAGCAGTACTTC

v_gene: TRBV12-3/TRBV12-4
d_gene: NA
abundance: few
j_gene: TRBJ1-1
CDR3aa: CASSSMENTEAFF
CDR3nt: TGTGCCAGCAGTTCGATGGAGAACACTGAAGCTTTCTTT

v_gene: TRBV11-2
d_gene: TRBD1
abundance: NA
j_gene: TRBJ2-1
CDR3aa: CASSVGQGAADEQFF
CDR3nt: TGTGCCAGCAGCGTCGGACAGGGGGCAGCCGATGAGCAGTTCTTC

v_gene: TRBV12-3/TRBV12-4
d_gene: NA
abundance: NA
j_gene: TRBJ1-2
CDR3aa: CVSSLVRGYTF
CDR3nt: TGTGTCAGCAGTTTAGTACGGGGCTACACCTTC

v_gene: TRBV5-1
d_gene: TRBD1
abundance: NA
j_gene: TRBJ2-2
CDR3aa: CASTLQGLNTGELFF
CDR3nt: TGCGCCAGCACATTACAGGGGCTAAACACCGGGGAGCTGTTTTTT

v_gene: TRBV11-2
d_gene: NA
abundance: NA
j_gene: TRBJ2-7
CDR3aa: CASNLDPPVHEQYF
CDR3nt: TGTGCCAGCAACTTAGATCCCCCGGTACATGAGCAGTACTTC

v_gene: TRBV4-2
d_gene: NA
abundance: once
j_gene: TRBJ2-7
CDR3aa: CASIQEMTSSYEQYF
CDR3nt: TGTGCCAGCATCCAAGAGATGACATCCTCCTACGAGCAGTACTTC

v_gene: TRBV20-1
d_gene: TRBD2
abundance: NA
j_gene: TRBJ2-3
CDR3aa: CSTYPAGATDTQYF
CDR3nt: TGCAGTACCTACCCAGCGGGAGCCACAGATACGCAGTATTTT

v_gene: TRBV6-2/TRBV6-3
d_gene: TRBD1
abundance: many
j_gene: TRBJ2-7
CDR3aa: CASSRLPSGTAYEQYF
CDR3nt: TGTGCCAGCAGCCGATTACCCTCCGGGACAGCCTACGAGCAGTACTTC

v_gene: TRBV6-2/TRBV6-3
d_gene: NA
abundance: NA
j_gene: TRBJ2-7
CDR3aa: CASSYSSRGSHEQYF
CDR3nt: TGTGCCAGCAGTTACTCATCCAGGGGCTCCCACGAGCAGTACTTC

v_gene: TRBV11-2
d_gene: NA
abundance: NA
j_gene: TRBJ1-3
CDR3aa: CASRPDPAWDTIYF
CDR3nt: TGTGCCAGCAGGCCTGATCCAGCCTGGGACACCATATACTTT

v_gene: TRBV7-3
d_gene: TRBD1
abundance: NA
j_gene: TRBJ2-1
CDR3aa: CASSPGQGRGDYNEQFF
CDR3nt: TGTGCCAGCAGCCCGGGACAGGGTAGAGGGGACTACAATGAGCAGTTCTTC

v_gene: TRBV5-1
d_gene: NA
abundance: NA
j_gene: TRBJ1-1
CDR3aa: CASSPQTGATEAFF
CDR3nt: TGCGCCAGCAGCCCCCAGACAGGAGCCACTGAAGCTTTCTTT

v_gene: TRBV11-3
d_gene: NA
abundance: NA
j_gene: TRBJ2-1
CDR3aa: CANTFSGPHNEQFF
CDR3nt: TGTGCCAACACATTCTCGGGACCCCACAATGAGCAGTTCTTC

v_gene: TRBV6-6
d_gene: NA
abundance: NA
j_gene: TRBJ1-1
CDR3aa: CVSTRQANTEAFF
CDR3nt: TGTGTCAGCACCCGACAGGCGAACACTGAAGCTTTCTTT

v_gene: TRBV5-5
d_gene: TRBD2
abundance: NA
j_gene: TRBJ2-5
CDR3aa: CASSLGSGGLYQTKYF
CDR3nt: TGTGCCAGTAGCTTGGGTAGCGGGGGATTATACCAGACCAAGTACTTC

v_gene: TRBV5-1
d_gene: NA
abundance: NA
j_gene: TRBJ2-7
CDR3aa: CANSASLADYEQYF
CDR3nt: TGCGCCAACAGCGCCAGCCTGGCGGACTACGAGCAATATTTC

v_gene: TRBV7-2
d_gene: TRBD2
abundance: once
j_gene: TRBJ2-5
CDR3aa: CASSLNSGSNQETQYF
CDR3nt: TGTGCCAGCAGCCTGAATAGCGGGAGTAACCAAGAGACCCAGTACTTC

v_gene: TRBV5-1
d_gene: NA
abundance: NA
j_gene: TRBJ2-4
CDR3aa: CASRMTSAKNIHYF
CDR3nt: TGCGCCAGCAGGATGACTAGTGCCAAAAACATTCATTACTTC

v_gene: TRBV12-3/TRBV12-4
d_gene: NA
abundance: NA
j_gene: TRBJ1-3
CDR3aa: CATSWSGRPNTIYF
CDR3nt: TGTGCCACCAGTTGGTCAGGACGCCCCAACACCATATATTTT

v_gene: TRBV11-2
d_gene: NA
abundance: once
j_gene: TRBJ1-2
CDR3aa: CASSLQGANYRYTF
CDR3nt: TGTGCCAGCAGCTTACAGGGTGCTAACTATCGCTACACCTTC

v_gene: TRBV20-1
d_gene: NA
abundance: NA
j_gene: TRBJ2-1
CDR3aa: CTARDGRVVLNEQFF
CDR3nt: TGCACTGCTAGAGATGGGCGGGTGGTCCTCAATGAGCAGTTCTTC

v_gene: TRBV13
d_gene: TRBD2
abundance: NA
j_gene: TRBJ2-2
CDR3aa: CASSLTGTSNTGDLFF
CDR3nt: TGTGCCAGCAGCTTAACCGGGACTAGTAACACCGGGGACCTGTTTTTT

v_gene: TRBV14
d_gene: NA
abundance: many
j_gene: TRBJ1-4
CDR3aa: CASSPRIGEKLFF
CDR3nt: TGTGCCAGCAGCCCTAGAATCGGGGAAAAACTGTTTTTT

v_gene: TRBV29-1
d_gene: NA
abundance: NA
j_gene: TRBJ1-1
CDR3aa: CSATPDRIIPEVFF
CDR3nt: TGCAGCGCAACCCCGGACCGAATAATCCCTGAAGTTTTCTTT

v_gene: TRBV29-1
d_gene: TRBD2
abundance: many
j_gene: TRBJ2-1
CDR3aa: CSVILRAGGPGEQFF
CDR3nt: TGCAGCGTCATTTTGAGGGCGGGAGGGCCTGGTGAGCAGTTCTTC

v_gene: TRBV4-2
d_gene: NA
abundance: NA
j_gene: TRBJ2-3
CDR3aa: CASSNSWGGSDTQYF
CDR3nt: TGCGCCAGCAGCAATAGCTGGGGCGGATCAGATACGCAGTATTTT

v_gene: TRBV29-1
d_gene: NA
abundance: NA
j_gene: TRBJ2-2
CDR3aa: CSVDGQGNTGGLFF
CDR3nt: TGCAGCGTTGACGGCCAGGGAAACACCGGTGGGCTGTTTTTT

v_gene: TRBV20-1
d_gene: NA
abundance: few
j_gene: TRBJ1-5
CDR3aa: CSARPPLTYSNQPQHF
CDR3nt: TGCAGTGCTAGACCCCCTCTAACTTATAGCAATCAGCCCCAGCATTTT

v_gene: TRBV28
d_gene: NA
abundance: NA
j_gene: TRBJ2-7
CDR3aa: CASSSHRGYYERYF
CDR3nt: TGTGCCAGCAGTTCCCACCGGGGGTACTACGAGCGGTACTTC

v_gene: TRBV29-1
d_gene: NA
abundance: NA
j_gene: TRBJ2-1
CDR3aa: CSVGLARASEQFF
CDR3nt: TGCAGCGTGGGGCTAGCGAGAGCGAGCGAGCAGTTCTTC

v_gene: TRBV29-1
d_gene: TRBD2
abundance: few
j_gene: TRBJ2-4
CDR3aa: CSVESGGRGKNIQYF
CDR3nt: TGCAGCGTTGAGAGCGGGGGGAGAGGCAAAAACATTCAGTACTTC

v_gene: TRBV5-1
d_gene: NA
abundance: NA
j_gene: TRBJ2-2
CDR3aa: CASSMVAGQSGELFF
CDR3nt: TGCGCCAGCAGCATGGTAGCGGGACAGTCCGGGGAGCTGTTTTTT

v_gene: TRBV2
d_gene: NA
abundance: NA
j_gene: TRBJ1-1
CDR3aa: CASSLPVRDIEAFF
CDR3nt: TGTGCCAGCAGTCTCCCCGTGAGGGACATTGAAGCTTTCTTT

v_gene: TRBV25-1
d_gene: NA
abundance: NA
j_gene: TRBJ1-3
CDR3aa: CASSEVGGNTIYF
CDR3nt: TGTGCCAGCAGTGAGGTTGGAGGAAACACCATATATTTT

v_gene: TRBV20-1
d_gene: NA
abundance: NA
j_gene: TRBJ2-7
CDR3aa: CSASVFKRDEQYF
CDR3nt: TGCAGTGCTAGTGTGTTTAAGAGGGACGAGCAGTACTTC

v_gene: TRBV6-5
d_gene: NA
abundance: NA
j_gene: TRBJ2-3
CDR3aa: CASSYRGRYSSVTQYF
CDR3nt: TGTGCCAGCAGTTACCGGGGACGCTATAGCTCAGTTACGCAGTATTTT

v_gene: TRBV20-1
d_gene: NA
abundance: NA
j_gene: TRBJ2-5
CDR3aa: CSLVGGGPRPETRYF
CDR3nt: TGCAGTCTGGTCGGGGGTGGGCCAAGACCAGAGACCCGGTACTTC

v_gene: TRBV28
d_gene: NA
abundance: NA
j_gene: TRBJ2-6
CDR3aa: CASSTPEILRGSGANVLTF
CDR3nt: TGTGCCAGCAGTACCCCGGAGATACTCCGCGGTTCTGGGGCCAACGTCCTGACTTTC

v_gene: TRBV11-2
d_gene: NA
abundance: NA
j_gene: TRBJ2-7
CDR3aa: CASSLDGRDVGIYGQYF
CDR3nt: TGTGCAAGCAGCTTAGACGGAAGGGACGTGGGAATCTACGGGCAGTACTTC

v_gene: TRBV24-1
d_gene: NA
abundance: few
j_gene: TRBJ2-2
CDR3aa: CATSVQDGYTGELFF
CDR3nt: TGTGCCACCAGTGTCCAGGACGGGTATACCGGGGAGCTGTTTTTT

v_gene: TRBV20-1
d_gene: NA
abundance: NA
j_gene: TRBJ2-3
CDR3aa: CSARTTKAAGTDTQYF
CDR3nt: TGCAGTGCTAGAACGACGAAGGCAGCAGGCACAGATACGCAGTATTTT

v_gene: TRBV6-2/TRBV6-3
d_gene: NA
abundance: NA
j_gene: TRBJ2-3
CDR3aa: CASRYSEFTGDTQYF
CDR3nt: TGTGCCAGCAGATACTCCGAGTTCACTGGAGATACGCAGTATTTT

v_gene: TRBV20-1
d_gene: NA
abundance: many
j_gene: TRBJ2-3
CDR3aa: CSARDQISGTDTQYF
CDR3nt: TGCAGTGCTAGAGATCAGATCTCTGGCACAGATACGCAGTATTTT

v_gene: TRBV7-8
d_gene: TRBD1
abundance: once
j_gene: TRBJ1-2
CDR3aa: CASSLGTGNYGYTF
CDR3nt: TGTGCCAGCAGCTTAGGGACAGGGAACTATGGCTACACCTTC

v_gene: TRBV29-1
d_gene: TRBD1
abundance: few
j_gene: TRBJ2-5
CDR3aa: CSACDRAPGSAQYF
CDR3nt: TGCAGCGCTTGTGACAGGGCCCCGGGTTCGGCCCAGTACTTC

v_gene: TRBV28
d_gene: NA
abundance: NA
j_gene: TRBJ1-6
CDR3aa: CAGSFPGYNSPLHF
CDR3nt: TGTGCCGGCAGTTTCCCAGGGTATAATTCACCCCTCCACTTT

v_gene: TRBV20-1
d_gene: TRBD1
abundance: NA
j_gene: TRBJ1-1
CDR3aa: CCARVQGNSRAFF
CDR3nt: TGCTGTGCTAGAGTACAGGGGAATAGCCGAGCTTTCTTT